This entry concerns a single T cell receptor beta chain. Its antigen is not known. The sample originates from a study of vaccination effects on CD4 cells after COVID-19. The germline gives CDR1 SGHNT, CDR2 YENEEA. The J segment lost 5 bases and the V segment lost 1 base, leaving 1 base of the junction unmatched. This CDR3 comprises 14 residues. Repertoires were generated with immunoSEQ multiplex PCR, while TCRdb's copy carries only in-frame clones and drops some. This table has over 25,000 clones, about 80% appearing once. Expansion of antigen-specific CD4+ T cells with viral peptide pools was carried out by the ViraFEST assay before sequencing. After about 10 days in culture, the CD4+ T cells were isolated. Among the vaccine recipients, none had a prior SARS-CoV-2 infection, and nucleocapsid antibodies were negative.

This specimen consisted of CD4+ T cells from PBMCs cultured with SARS-CoV-2 spike peptides, obtained before COVID-19 vaccination. The TCR comes from a human donor who received a COVID-19 vaccine. The chain has TRBV11-3 and TRBJ2-4; TRBD1 matches at 8 bases. The CDR3 DNA reads TGTGCCAGCAGCTTAGGGACAGGGCAAAACATTCAGTACTTC. Amino acid sequence: CASSLGTGQNIQYF.